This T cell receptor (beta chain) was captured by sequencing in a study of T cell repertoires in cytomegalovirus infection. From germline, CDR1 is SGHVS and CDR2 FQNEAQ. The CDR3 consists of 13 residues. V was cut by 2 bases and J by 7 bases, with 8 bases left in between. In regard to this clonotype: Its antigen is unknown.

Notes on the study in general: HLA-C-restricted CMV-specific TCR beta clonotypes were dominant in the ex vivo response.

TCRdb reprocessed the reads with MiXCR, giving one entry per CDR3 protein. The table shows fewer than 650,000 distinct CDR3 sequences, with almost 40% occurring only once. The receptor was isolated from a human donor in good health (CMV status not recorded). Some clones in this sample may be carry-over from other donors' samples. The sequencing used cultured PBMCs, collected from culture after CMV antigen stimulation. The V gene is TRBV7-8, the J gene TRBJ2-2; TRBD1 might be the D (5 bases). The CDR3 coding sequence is TGTGCCAGCAGCTTATGGGGCGACGGGGAGCTGTTTTTT. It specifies CASSLWGDGELFF. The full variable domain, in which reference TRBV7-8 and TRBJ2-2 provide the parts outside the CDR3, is GAGVSQSPRYKVAKRGQDVALRCDPISGHVSLFWYQQALGQGPEFLTYFQNEAQLDKSGLPSDRFFAERPEGSVSTLKIQRTQQEDSAVYLCASSLWGDGELFFGEGSRLTVL.